Listed below are T cell receptor beta chains from one sample, sequenced in a study of blood T cell repertoires in COVID-19. Assay used: immunoSEQ multiplex PCR; TCRdb lists only in-frame clones, some missing. This table holds some 100,000 clones, 60% to 85% found once. Sample: peripheral blood. All receptors derive from a man between 70 and 80 years old with acute or convalescent COVID-19. Each CDR3 is given with its conserved first and last residue. Fields, in order: V gene, J gene, D gene, clone size, CDR3 length, CDR3 DNA, CDR3 protein. A D gene is named only where the DNA matches it firmly. A clone size is listed for some rows: how often the clone was seen (once, few, many), or a class if it is expanded.

v_call: TRBV18
j_call: TRBJ1-1
d_call: TRBD1
clone_size: .
cdr3_length: 18
cdr3_nt: TGTGCCAGCTCACCAACCCAGGGGGGATCTCAAGTGAACACTGAAGCTTTCTTT
cdr3_aa: CASSPTQGGSQVNTEAFF

v_call: TRBV12-3/TRBV12-4
j_call: TRBJ2-5
d_call: .
clone_size: .
cdr3_length: 13
cdr3_nt: TGTGCCAGCAGTTTAGCGACTCAAGAGACCCAGTACTTC
cdr3_aa: CASSLATQETQYF

v_call: TRBV27
j_call: TRBJ2-1
d_call: TRBD2
clone_size: .
cdr3_length: 12
cdr3_nt: TGTGCCAGCAGTTTTGCGGGAGATGAGCAGTTCTTC
cdr3_aa: CASSFAGDEQFF

v_call: TRBV28
j_call: TRBJ2-7
d_call: TRBD1
clone_size: .
cdr3_length: 14
cdr3_nt: TGTGCCAGCAGTCCCGGGACAGGGTGGTACGAGCAGTACTTC
cdr3_aa: CASSPGTGWYEQYF

v_call: TRBV28
j_call: TRBJ2-7
d_call: TRBD2
clone_size: few
cdr3_length: 16
cdr3_nt: TGTGCCAGCAGTGTGGGACTAGCGGGAGAATTGATCGAGCAGTACTTC
cdr3_aa: CASSVGLAGELIEQYF

v_call: TRBV5-6
j_call: TRBJ1-5
d_call: .
clone_size: .
cdr3_length: 12
cdr3_nt: TGTGCCAGCAGCAGGCCGGAGCAGCCCCAGCATTTT
cdr3_aa: CASSRPEQPQHF

v_call: TRBV19
j_call: TRBJ2-7
d_call: TRBD1
clone_size: once
cdr3_length: 12
cdr3_nt: TGTGCCAGTAGTGACAGGGGATACGAGCAGTACTTC
cdr3_aa: CASSDRGYEQYF

v_call: TRBV19
j_call: TRBJ1-3
d_call: TRBD1
clone_size: .
cdr3_length: 19
cdr3_nt: TGTGCCAGTAGCGGAACGGGACAGTACGCCTTTTTCTCTGGAAACACCATATATTTT
cdr3_aa: CASSGTGQYAFFSGNTIYF

v_call: TRBV15
j_call: TRBJ1-6
d_call: TRBD1
clone_size: .
cdr3_length: 14
cdr3_nt: TGTGCCACCAGCAGGGGACAGGGCATAACACCCCTCCACTTT
cdr3_aa: CATSRGQGITPLHF

v_call: TRBV9
j_call: TRBJ2-5
d_call: TRBD2
clone_size: once
cdr3_length: 15
cdr3_nt: TGTGCCAGCAGCCCGGGACTAGCAGATCCGGAGACCCAGTACTTC
cdr3_aa: CASSPGLADPETQYF

v_call: TRBV19
j_call: TRBJ1-5
d_call: TRBD1
clone_size: few
cdr3_length: 16
cdr3_nt: TGTGCCAGTAGCCCCCCCCGACAGGGGCATGTTCAGCCCCAGCATTTT
cdr3_aa: CASSPPRQGHVQPQHF

v_call: TRBV10-3
j_call: TRBJ2-1
d_call: TRBD2
clone_size: few
cdr3_length: 16
cdr3_nt: TGTGCCATCACTAAGACTAGCGGGGGCTCCTACAATGAGCAGTTCTTC
cdr3_aa: CAITKTSGGSYNEQFF

v_call: TRBV18
j_call: TRBJ1-1
d_call: TRBD1
clone_size: few
cdr3_length: 16
cdr3_nt: TGTGCCAGCTCACTTCGGACAGGAGGGTCGGGCACTGAAGCTTTCTTT
cdr3_aa: CASSLRTGGSGTEAFF

v_call: TRBV6-2/TRBV6-3
j_call: TRBJ2-7
d_call: TRBD1
clone_size: .
cdr3_length: 15
cdr3_nt: TGTGCCAGCAGTTACAGGGGACAGGGGATAGGGGAGCAGTACTTC
cdr3_aa: CASSYRGQGIGEQYF

v_call: TRBV7-9
j_call: TRBJ1-3
d_call: TRBD1
clone_size: once
cdr3_length: 14
cdr3_nt: TGTGCCAGCAGCTTCCAGGGGGCTGGAAACACCATATATTTT
cdr3_aa: CASSFQGAGNTIYF

v_call: TRBV30
j_call: TRBJ2-5
d_call: .
clone_size: .
cdr3_length: 13
cdr3_nt: TGTGCCTGCCTTATGTTGGGGAGCGAGACCCAGTACTTC
cdr3_aa: CACLMLGSETQYF

v_call: TRBV28
j_call: TRBJ1-5
d_call: TRBD1
clone_size: .
cdr3_length: 13
cdr3_nt: TGTGCCACGACAGGGTCATCCCACCAGCCCCAGCATTTT
cdr3_aa: CATTGSSHQPQHF

v_call: TRBV10-3
j_call: TRBJ1-4
d_call: TRBD1
clone_size: .
cdr3_length: 16
cdr3_nt: TGTGCCATCAGTGATAGCGTAGCAGGGGGCTCGGAAAAACTGTTTTTT
cdr3_aa: CAISDSVAGGSEKLFF

v_call: TRBV21-1
j_call: TRBJ1-2
d_call: .
clone_size: once
cdr3_length: 15
cdr3_nt: TGTGCCAGCAGCAACCCGACAGGGGGCAGCTATGGCTACACCTTC
cdr3_aa: CASSNPTGGSYGYTF

v_call: TRBV6-5
j_call: TRBJ2-5
d_call: TRBD2
clone_size: .
cdr3_length: 14
cdr3_nt: TGTGCCAGCACCAAACCTAGCGGCCAAGAGACCCAGTACTTC
cdr3_aa: CASTKPSGQETQYF

v_call: TRBV4-1
j_call: TRBJ1-5
d_call: TRBD1
clone_size: .
cdr3_length: 20
cdr3_nt: TGCGCCAGCAGCCAAGAGGAGAGACAGGGGTTTAGTTGGGGCAATCAGCCCCAGCATTTT
cdr3_aa: CASSQEERQGFSWGNQPQHF

v_call: TRBV4-1
j_call: TRBJ1-2
d_call: .
clone_size: .
cdr3_length: 13
cdr3_nt: TGCGCCAGCAGCCAATTCGGTAACTATGGCTACACCTTC
cdr3_aa: CASSQFGNYGYTF

v_call: TRBV2
j_call: TRBJ1-1
d_call: TRBD1
clone_size: .
cdr3_length: 14
cdr3_nt: TGTGCCAGCAGTGCACAGGGGGCTCACACTGAAGCTTTCTTT
cdr3_aa: CASSAQGAHTEAFF

v_call: TRBV6-5
j_call: TRBJ2-7
d_call: TRBD2
clone_size: .
cdr3_length: 15
cdr3_nt: TGTGCCAGCAGTACGGGACTAGCGGGGAGCTACGAGCAGTACTTC
cdr3_aa: CASSTGLAGSYEQYF

v_call: TRBV6-2/TRBV6-3
j_call: TRBJ2-7
d_call: .
clone_size: .
cdr3_length: 14
cdr3_nt: TGTGCCAGCAGTTCCGTAGGGGCGACCTACGAGCAGTACTTC
cdr3_aa: CASSSVGATYEQYF

v_call: TRBV7-9
j_call: TRBJ1-4
d_call: TRBD1
clone_size: .
cdr3_length: 14
cdr3_nt: TGTGCCAGCAGTTCGGACAGGGAGAACGAAAAACTGTTTTTT
cdr3_aa: CASSSDRENEKLFF

v_call: TRBV3-1/TRBV3-2
j_call: TRBJ2-2
d_call: .
clone_size: .
cdr3_length: 13
cdr3_nt: TGTGCCAGCAGCCGACAGGAAAACGGGGAGCTGTTTTTT
cdr3_aa: CASSRQENGELFF

v_call: TRBV9
j_call: TRBJ1-1
d_call: .
clone_size: .
cdr3_length: 13
cdr3_nt: TGTGCCAGCAGCGGGTCAGTGAACACTGAAGCTTTCTTT
cdr3_aa: CASSGSVNTEAFF

v_call: TRBV5-1
j_call: TRBJ2-5
d_call: TRBD2
clone_size: .
cdr3_length: 14
cdr3_nt: TGCGCCAGCAGCCCGGGGGGGACTCAAGAGACCCAGTACTTC
cdr3_aa: CASSPGGTQETQYF

v_call: TRBV7-6
j_call: TRBJ1-4
d_call: .
clone_size: .
cdr3_length: 15
cdr3_nt: TGTGCCAGCAGCTTAGGCCAGGGAGGCCGTGAAAAACTGTTTTTT
cdr3_aa: CASSLGQGGREKLFF

v_call: TRBV7-2
j_call: TRBJ2-7
d_call: .
clone_size: .
cdr3_length: 14
cdr3_nt: TGTGCCAGCAGCTTAGGAGTCCTTCGGGATGAGCAGTACTTC
cdr3_aa: CASSLGVLRDEQYF

v_call: TRBV7-6
j_call: TRBJ2-2
d_call: TRBD1
clone_size: .
cdr3_length: 16
cdr3_nt: TGTGCCAGCAGCACGACCGGGACAGGGGGCACCGGGGAGCTGTTTTTT
cdr3_aa: CASSTTGTGGTGELFF

v_call: TRBV27
j_call: TRBJ1-1
d_call: .
clone_size: .
cdr3_length: 13
cdr3_nt: TGTGCCAGCAGTTTAAGGGGGTGGACTGAAGCTTTCTTT
cdr3_aa: CASSLRGWTEAFF

v_call: TRBV7-9
j_call: TRBJ1-2
d_call: TRBD1
clone_size: .
cdr3_length: 14
cdr3_nt: TGTGCCAGCAGCCGACCGGGACAGGCGTATGGCTACACCTTC
cdr3_aa: CASSRPGQAYGYTF

v_call: TRBV29-1
j_call: TRBJ1-3
d_call: .
clone_size: .
cdr3_length: 13
cdr3_nt: TGCAGCGTTGAAGCGGAGGGGGGAAACACCATATATTTT
cdr3_aa: CSVEAEGGNTIYF